This is a list of T cell receptor beta chains from one sample in a study of cytomegalovirus exposure and HLA in healthy donors. The table came from immunoSEQ multiplex PCR; TCRdb's copy has only in-frame clones and leaves some out. The repertoire holds about 120,000 clones, with roughly 73% as singletons. Sequencing was carried out using PBMCs. These receptors all stem from a woman in her twenties or thirties in good health and CMV-seronegative. The conserved cysteine and the conserved F or W are not part of the CDR3 here. A clone size is listed for some rows: how often the clone was seen (once, few, many), or a class if it is expanded.

v_call: TRBV28
clone_size: few
j_call: TRBJ1-4
cdr3_aa: ASGRESYEKLF

v_call: TRBV6-1
clone_size: NA
j_call: TRBJ2-7
cdr3_aa: ASSLGTVYEQY

v_call: TRBV5-1
clone_size: few
j_call: TRBJ1-3
cdr3_aa: ASSTTGGSGNTIY

v_call: TRBV5-1
clone_size: NA
j_call: TRBJ2-3
cdr3_aa: ASSHGTDRITDTQY

v_call: TRBV7-9
clone_size: NA
j_call: TRBJ1-5
cdr3_aa: ASSLASGGHQPQH

v_call: TRBV7-2
clone_size: NA
j_call: TRBJ1-5
cdr3_aa: ASSSGTGGLQPQH

v_call: TRBV29-1
clone_size: NA
j_call: TRBJ1-5
cdr3_aa: SVRQALDQPQH

v_call: TRBV9
clone_size: NA
j_call: TRBJ1-4
cdr3_aa: ASSPQTGVNEKLF

v_call: TRBV30
clone_size: few
j_call: TRBJ2-3
cdr3_aa: AWSVRGTDTQY

v_call: TRBV5-1
clone_size: NA
j_call: TRBJ2-1
cdr3_aa: ASSWGSSADEQF

v_call: TRBV5-5
clone_size: NA
j_call: TRBJ2-2
cdr3_aa: ASSETGFLDTGELF

v_call: TRBV14
clone_size: NA
j_call: TRBJ2-1
cdr3_aa: ASSPTEDGGIYNEQF

v_call: TRBV30
clone_size: NA
j_call: TRBJ2-7
cdr3_aa: AWSVPPGTGVDEQY

v_call: TRBV5-1
clone_size: NA
j_call: TRBJ1-4
cdr3_aa: ASSLKFGEEDEKLF

v_call: TRBV7-2
clone_size: NA
j_call: TRBJ2-5
cdr3_aa: ASSLESGRRETQY

v_call: TRBV4-1
clone_size: few
j_call: TRBJ1-2
cdr3_aa: ASALDRGSYGYT

v_call: TRBV5-1
clone_size: NA
j_call: TRBJ1-1
cdr3_aa: ASSSLSLEANTEAF